This T cell receptor beta chain was sequenced during a study of human T cells and chemical hapten exposure. Overall study context: Patients had diphenylcyclopropenone applied to the scalp weekly throughout the approximately 24-week study. The study patch tested 0.01% DPC on the upper back and read results at 6 days. Findings of the study overall: Having alopecia, the donors may differ immunologically from healthy people.

TCRdb re-analysed the RACE reads in MiXCR, keeping a single row per CDR3 protein. The sample includes some 330,000 distinct CDR3 sequences, roughly 6% of them seen just once. Time point noted: pre-sensitization, week 0. Specified treatment: therapeutic diphenylcyclopropenone sensitization with weekly scalp DPC. Donation of samples came from alopecia patients who were 18 to 70 years old and suitable for DPC. This CDR3 spans 16 amino acids. Between the trimmed V and J ends, which lost 6 bases and 0 bases, there was a span of 17 bases. This clonotype was seen repeatedly, ten times or more. The antigen remains unidentified.

Source: whole blood, taken in connection with sensitization to the hapten diphenylcyclopropenone (DPC). This chain joins TRBV12-3 or TRBV12-4 and TRBJ1-1; D perhaps matches TRBD1 (5 bases). The TCR comes from a woman aged 18-29 years with alopecia areata. Some clones in this sample may be carry-over from other donors' samples. CDR3 in DNA: TGTGCCAGCAGCCGTCACTGGGACCGATTGAACACTGAAGCTTTCTTT. Its translation is CASSRHWDRLNTEAFF.